This T cell receptor beta chain was recorded in a study of early T cells in non-severe SARS-CoV-2 infection (TCRdb year 2021). Some background on the complete study: Because TCR sequencing was done on bulk RNA from unsorted whole blood, the alpha and beta chains could not be paired. General findings and caveats noted by the study authors: VDJdb matching was skewed toward anti-spike CD8 responses, so virus-specific expansions were likely underestimated and private and CD4 specificities were missed.

Library preparation was by 5' RACE. The data were produced on a NextSeq 500. To correct for sequencing error and PCR bias, the TCR library protocol tagged individual cDNA molecules with unique molecular identifiers. Sequencing covered both TCR alpha and beta chains, and within each sample the abundances of alpha and beta sequences were tightly co-correlated. The authors' pipeline ran thus. Decombinator V4 was used to annotate TCR sequences for V gene, J gene and CDR3. Expanded TCRs were defined as changing significantly between any two time points under a Poisson model with p below 0.0001. TCR abundances were normalised to the total number of TCRs sequenced per sample and were expressed as counts per million. MAIT TCRs were defined by TRAV1-2 paired with TRAJ12, TRAJ20 or TRAJ33, and iNKT TCRs by TRAV10 paired with TRAJ18. VDJdb, accessed on 1 November 2021, was searched for TCRs annotated for CMV, EBV and SARS-CoV-2, and TCRs annotated for more than one antigen were excluded. TCRdb ran its own pipeline on the public reads, namely fastp trimming at Q25 and MiXCR clone calling, and kept in-frame beta chains. Entries that share a CDR3 protein sequence are merged under the most common genes and DNA. The V and J calls follow TCRdb's processing rather than the paper's. For this sample there are roughly 45,000 distinct CDR3 sequences; roughly 6.2% appear just once. Around 7% of the sample is held by the ten biggest clonotypes.

A case-control design nested within a healthcare worker cohort in London, UK, was used, with weekly nasopharyngeal swab PCR tests and blood sampling performed. Healthcare workers were recruited between 23 and 31 March 2020, during the week of the UK lockdown, and were followed weekly for up to roughly 16 weeks. With regard to this clonotype: Its antigen is currently not known. The input lacks base qualities; no much larger clone sits a single base away.

The germline V and J ends show losses of 5 bases and 6 bases respectively, and no gene match explains 8 bases of the junction. The CDR3 runs 14 amino acids, cysteine and phenylalanine included. The sequence is cut down to CDR3 DNA, 42 bases in frame from base 1. CDR1 MDHEN and CDR2 SYDVKM were looked up in the germline V gene. The receptor's source is an adult who was a healthcare worker with PCR-confirmed SARS-CoV-2 infection or an uninfected control (not recorded which). The material sequenced was whole blood, taken at baseline. The chain was built from TRBV28 and TRBJ1-1, and TRBD1 matches 8 of the central bases. CDR3 loop: CASSINDRGPEAFF. The DNA sequence follows: TGTGCCAGCAGTATAAACGACAGGGGCCCTGAAGCTTTCTTT.